Given below is one TCR beta chain in context. Its antigen is unidentified. Healthy people donating bone marrow made up the donors. The data belong to a study of cytomegalovirus exposure and HLA in healthy donors. For the study at large: Most genotyped donors, 65% to 90% of 350 to 500, had Caucasian-associated genetic ancestry. The study, taken as a whole, reports: Data from an earlier analysis indicated that most TCR beta V segments were productive either about 87% or about 30% of the time. The study designated 150 or so TCR beta chains cytomegalovirus-associated.

In the PCR, 60 Vbeta and 13 Jbeta primers were used. Assay used: immunoSEQ multiplex PCR; TCRdb lists only in-frame clones, some missing. The profile shows roughly 160,000 clones, approximately 80% of them singletons. With V trimmed by 1 base and J by 0 bases, 7 bases remained unmatched. Germline V gives CDR1 SGHVS, CDR2 FQNEAQ. CDR3 length: 18 residues. This chain connects TRBV7-8 to TRBJ2-5, with 11 positions matching TRBD2. The sequenced material came from PBMCs. This clonotype was obtained from a man aged 40-50 years in good health and CMV-seronegative. CDR3 sequence reads: CASSLVLAGGPYQETQYF. CDR3 bases: TGTGCCAGCAGCTTAGTTCTAGCGGGGGGCCCGTACCAAGAGACCCAGTACTTC.